These T cell receptor beta chains were read from a single sample in a study of identifying expanded T cells in peripheral blood. TCRdb's table, derived via immunoSEQ multiplex PCR, lists solely in-frame clones and lacks some. The sample has roughly 92,000 clones; approximately 90% are singletons. Sequencing input: blood. These receptor sequences come from a person aged 18-70 years in good health. The CDR3 runs from the conserved cysteine through the conserved F or W. A D gene is named only where the DNA matches it firmly. The listing skips clone size in some rows; elsewhere it reads once, few, many or a size class.

CASSSGNTIYF	TGTGCCAGCAGCTCTGGAAACACCATATATTTT	NA	TRBJ1-3	TRBV7-2	NA
CAWSVREPFGEQYF	TGTGCCTGGAGTGTACGGGAACCTTTTGGGGAGCAGTACTTC	many	TRBJ2-7	TRBV30	NA
CASSLSQGSSPLHF	TGTGCCAGCAGCTTATCGCAGGGTAGTTCACCCCTCCACTTT	NA	TRBJ1-6	TRBV11-2	NA
CASSVSETRIGELFF	TGTGCCAGCAGCGTCTCCGAAACGCGGATAGGGGAGCTGTTTTTT	few	TRBJ2-2	TRBV7-9	NA
CASSSPGTGGFSNSAQYF	TGTGCCAGCAGTTCTCCCGGGACAGGGGGTTTTTCTAATTCGGCCCAGTACTTC	NA	TRBJ2-5	TRBV28	TRBD1
CASSTGTEDEKLFF	TGTGCCAGCAGTACCGGGACAGAAGATGAAAAACTGTTTTTT	NA	TRBJ1-4	TRBV6-8	TRBD1
CASSEGSRNQPQHF	TGTGCCAGCAGTGAGGGGTCGAGAAATCAGCCCCAGCATTTT	NA	TRBJ1-5	TRBV2	NA
CASSRLEGSPLHF	TGTGCCAGCAGCCGCCTCGAGGGATCACCCCTCCACTTT	NA	TRBJ1-6	TRBV6-6	NA
CASSYGSSGGRRDTQYF	TGTGCCAGCAGTTATGGGTCTAGCGGGGGCCGCAGGGATACGCAGTATTTT	NA	TRBJ2-3	TRBV6-8	TRBD2
CASSQAPRAGTSPLHF	TGCGCCAGCAGCCAAGCACCCCGGGCAGGTACGTCACCCCTCCACTTT	NA	TRBJ1-6	TRBV4-3	NA
CASRRLIVGGYEQYF	TGTGCCAGCAGGAGATTGATTGTTGGGGGCTACGAGCAGTACTTC	NA	TRBJ2-7	TRBV28	NA
CASSLGIRGQETQYF	TGTGCCAGCAGCTTAGGAATTAGGGGCCAAGAGACCCAGTACTTC	NA	TRBJ2-5	TRBV7-2	NA
CASRLREGGYTF	TGTGCCAGCAGGCTCAGGGAGGGCGGCTACACCTTC	NA	TRBJ1-2	TRBV25-1	NA
CASSWGGLETQYF	TGTGCCAGCAGTTGGGGGGGCCTAGAGACCCAGTACTTC	NA	TRBJ2-5	TRBV2	NA
CASSPRAGNTEAFF	TGTGCCAGCTCACCACGGGCAGGGAACACTGAAGCTTTCTTT	NA	TRBJ1-1	TRBV18	NA
CAWSGDVYNEQFF	TGTGCCTGGAGTGGAGACGTATACAATGAGCAGTTCTTC	NA	TRBJ2-1	TRBV30	NA
CASSQEVSGAAGNTIYF	TGCGCCAGCAGCCAAGAAGTTTCCGGGGCAGCTGGAAACACCATATATTTT	NA	TRBJ1-3	TRBV4-3	NA
CAWSVSGMNTEAFF	TGTGCCTGGAGTGTATCGGGGATGAACACTGAAGCTTTCTTT	NA	TRBJ1-1	TRBV30	NA
CASSLMALSTGGSYNEQFF	TGTGCCAGCAGCTTGATGGCACTCTCCACAGGGGGCTCCTACAATGAGCAGTTCTTC	once	TRBJ2-1	TRBV5-4	TRBD1
CASSQGSSSAYEQYF	TGCGCCAGCAGCCAGGGGAGTAGTAGCGCCTACGAGCAGTACTTC	once	TRBJ2-7	TRBV4-3	NA
CASSLIRGSGNTIYF	TGTGCCAGCAGTTTAATTAGGGGCTCTGGAAACACCATATATTTT	once	TRBJ1-3	TRBV28	NA
CASSNLRTLSSTDTQYF	TGTGCCAGTAGCAACCTCAGGACACTTTCTAGCACAGATACGCAGTATTTT	once	TRBJ2-3	TRBV19	NA
CASSLEWVREHSPLHF	TGCGCCAGCAGCTTGGAATGGGTTCGAGAACATTCACCCCTCCACTTT	NA	TRBJ1-6	TRBV5-1	NA